Included here is one TCR beta chain sequence, with context. Germline CDR1 and CDR2: PRHDT and FYEKMQ (reference sequence). The CDR3 has 15 residues. Trimming took 5 bases from V and 5 from J; bases not matched to a gene: 6. This sample stems from a study of blood T cell repertoires in COVID-19. Study background: Sources were T cells, B-cell-depleted T cells, or PBMCs; the material itself was cDNA or gDNA.

Original processing methods: It was from reference gene primer amplification that nucleated cell counts were estimated. Data came from immunoSEQ multiplex PCR; TCRdb stores just in-frame clones and leaves some out. V and J calls and clone size follow that table, whereas D and trimming were derived from the DNA. The profile shows some 390,000 clones, 89% of them singletons. Input material: peripheral blood. The clonotype originates from a woman aged 40 to 50 with COVID-19, enrolled during active disease. This chain connects TRBV13 to TRBJ2-5; 12 bases fit TRBD1. As DNA, the CDR3 is TGTGCCAGCAGCACGGGACAGGGGGCGTGGGAGACCCAGTACTTC. Its protein is CASSTGQGAWETQYF.